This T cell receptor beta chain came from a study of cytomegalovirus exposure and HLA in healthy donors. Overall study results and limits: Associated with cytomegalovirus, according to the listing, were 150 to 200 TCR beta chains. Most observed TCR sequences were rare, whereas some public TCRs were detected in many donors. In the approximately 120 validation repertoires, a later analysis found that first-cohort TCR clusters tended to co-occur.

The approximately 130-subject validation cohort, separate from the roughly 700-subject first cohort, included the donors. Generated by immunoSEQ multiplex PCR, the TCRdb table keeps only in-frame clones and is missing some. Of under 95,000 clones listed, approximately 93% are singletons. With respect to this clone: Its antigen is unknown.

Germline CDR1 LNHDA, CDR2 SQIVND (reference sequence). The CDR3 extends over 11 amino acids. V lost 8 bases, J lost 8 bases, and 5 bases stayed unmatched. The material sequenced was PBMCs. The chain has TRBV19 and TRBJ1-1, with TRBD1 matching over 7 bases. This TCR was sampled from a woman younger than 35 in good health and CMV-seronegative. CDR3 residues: CASRQGEEAFF. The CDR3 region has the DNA TGTGCCAGTCGACAGGGTGAGGAAGCTTTCTTT.